Listed below are T cell receptor beta chains from one sample, sequenced in a study of blood T cell repertoires in COVID-19. The table came from immunoSEQ multiplex PCR; TCRdb's copy has only in-frame clones and leaves some out. The sample holds about 25,000 clones, around 85% seen once. The sample consisted of peripheral blood. The receptors shown here come from a man aged 45-60 years with active or convalescent COVID-19. Both conserved end residues are part of each CDR3. The D gene is left open where the match is weak. The listing skips clone size in some rows; elsewhere it reads once, few, many or a size class.

j_gene: TRBJ1-1; abundance: .; v_gene: TRBV19; d_gene: TRBD1; CDR3aa: CASGQGWNTEAFF; CDR3nt: TGTGCCAGCGGACAGGGCTGGAACACTGAAGCTTTCTTT
j_gene: TRBJ2-7; abundance: .; v_gene: TRBV11-2; d_gene: TRBD1; CDR3aa: CASSLHRDSAYEQYF; CDR3nt: TGTGCCAGCAGCTTGCACCGGGACAGCGCCTACGAGCAGTACTTC
j_gene: TRBJ1-1; abundance: few; v_gene: TRBV19; d_gene: .; CDR3aa: CASSEGYPMNTEAFF; CDR3nt: TGTGCCAGTAGTGAGGGCTACCCAATGAACACTGAAGCTTTCTTT
j_gene: TRBJ1-1; abundance: .; v_gene: TRBV28; d_gene: TRBD1; CDR3aa: CASSPPGTDIEAFF; CDR3nt: TGTGCCAGCAGTCCGCCTGGGACAGATATTGAAGCTTTCTTT
j_gene: TRBJ2-3; abundance: .; v_gene: TRBV5-1; d_gene: TRBD1; CDR3aa: CASSTRDSWGTDTQYF; CDR3nt: TGCGCCAGCAGCACACGGGACAGCTGGGGCACAGATACGCAGTATTTT
j_gene: TRBJ2-4; abundance: .; v_gene: TRBV21-1; d_gene: .; CDR3aa: CASSNPSGNIQYF; CDR3nt: TGTGCCAGCAGCAACCCTAGTGGAAACATTCAGTACTTC
j_gene: TRBJ2-3; abundance: .; v_gene: TRBV28; d_gene: .; CDR3aa: CASRYTGLVDTQYF; CDR3nt: TGTGCCAGCAGATACACAGGGTTGGTAGATACGCAGTATTTT
j_gene: TRBJ2-2; abundance: .; v_gene: TRBV6-6; d_gene: .; CDR3aa: CASRRDTGELFF; CDR3nt: TGTGCCAGCAGGAGGGACACCGGGGAGCTGTTTTTT
j_gene: TRBJ1-2; abundance: .; v_gene: TRBV11-2; d_gene: .; CDR3aa: CASSGGRAPNYGYTF; CDR3nt: TGTGCCAGCAGCGGGGGGAGGGCTCCTAACTATGGCTACACCTTC
j_gene: TRBJ2-2; abundance: .; v_gene: TRBV5-4; d_gene: TRBD1; CDR3aa: CASSNDRGLGGELFF; CDR3nt: TGTGCCAGCTCGAACGACAGGGGGCTGGGGGGGGAGCTGTTTTTT
j_gene: TRBJ2-1; abundance: .; v_gene: TRBV19; d_gene: .; CDR3aa: CASRVHEQFF; CDR3nt: TGTGCCAGCAGGGTACATGAGCAGTTCTTC
j_gene: TRBJ1-2; abundance: .; v_gene: TRBV9; d_gene: .; CDR3aa: CASSVDLGDGYTF; CDR3nt: TGTGCCAGCAGCGTAGATCTCGGTGATGGCTACACCTTC
j_gene: TRBJ1-1; abundance: .; v_gene: TRBV7-7; d_gene: .; CDR3aa: CASSPLGSATEAFF; CDR3nt: TGTGCCAGCAGCCCCCTGGGGAGCGCCACTGAAGCTTTCTTT
j_gene: TRBJ2-3; abundance: .; v_gene: TRBV6-4; d_gene: .; CDR3aa: CASSRGATSTDTQYF; CDR3nt: TGTGCCAGCAGTCGTGGAGCGACTAGCACAGATACGCAGTATTTT
j_gene: TRBJ2-1; abundance: .; v_gene: TRBV4-2; d_gene: TRBD2; CDR3aa: CASSQGRTSGNEQFF; CDR3nt: TGTGCCAGCAGCCAAGGAAGGACTAGCGGCAATGAGCAGTTCTTC
j_gene: TRBJ2-3; abundance: .; v_gene: TRBV2; d_gene: .; CDR3aa: CASEGVSSTDTQYF; CDR3nt: TGTGCCAGCGAGGGGGTCTCCTCCACAGATACGCAGTATTTT
j_gene: TRBJ2-4; abundance: once; v_gene: TRBV7-6; d_gene: TRBD1; CDR3aa: CASSYPSMDRVDKNIQYF; CDR3nt: TGTGCCAGCAGCTATCCCTCCATGGACAGGGTAGACAAAAACATTCAGTACTTC
j_gene: TRBJ2-3; abundance: .; v_gene: TRBV7-6; d_gene: .; CDR3aa: CASSLFRGGTDTQYF; CDR3nt: TGTGCCAGCAGCTTATTCCGGGGTGGGACAGATACGCAGTATTTT
j_gene: TRBJ1-2; abundance: .; v_gene: TRBV5-4; d_gene: .; CDR3aa: CASGTVTNYGYTF; CDR3nt: TGTGCCAGCGGTACAGTCACTAACTATGGCTACACCTTC
j_gene: TRBJ2-7; abundance: few; v_gene: TRBV27; d_gene: .; CDR3aa: CAQRQIPSTYEQYF; CDR3nt: TGTGCCCAAAGACAGATACCCTCAACCTACGAGCAGTACTTC
j_gene: TRBJ1-1; abundance: .; v_gene: TRBV28; d_gene: TRBD1; CDR3aa: CASSQRGLYGMNTEAFF; CDR3nt: TGTGCCAGCAGCCAAAGGGGGCTCTACGGCATGAACACTGAAGCTTTCTTT
j_gene: TRBJ1-6; abundance: .; v_gene: TRBV6-5; d_gene: .; CDR3aa: CASRGGILWDSPLHF; CDR3nt: TGTGCCAGCAGGGGGGGTATTCTTTGGGATTCACCCCTCCACTTT
j_gene: TRBJ2-1; abundance: .; v_gene: TRBV11-2; d_gene: TRBD2; CDR3aa: CASSSWDGMGRGDYNEQFF; CDR3nt: TGTGCCAGCAGCTCCTGGGATGGCATGGGGCGGGGGGACTACAATGAGCAGTTCTTC
j_gene: TRBJ1-4; abundance: once; v_gene: TRBV5-4; d_gene: .; CDR3aa: CASSATGSPNEKLFF; CDR3nt: TGTGCCAGCAGCGCAACCGGGTCACCTAATGAAAAACTGTTTTTT
j_gene: TRBJ1-1; abundance: .; v_gene: TRBV6-5; d_gene: TRBD1; CDR3aa: CASRPGTDHTEAFF; CDR3nt: TGTGCCAGCAGACCCGGGACAGATCACACTGAAGCTTTCTTT
j_gene: TRBJ1-6; abundance: .; v_gene: TRBV7-2; d_gene: .; CDR3aa: CASSPVHQNWNSPLHF; CDR3nt: TGTGCCAGCAGCCCGGTTCACCAAAACTGGAATTCACCCCTCCACTTT
j_gene: TRBJ1-2; abundance: .; v_gene: TRBV7-2; d_gene: .; CDR3aa: CASSLPGSYGYTF; CDR3nt: TGTGCCAGCAGCTTACCGGGAAGCTATGGCTACACCTTC
j_gene: TRBJ2-5; abundance: once; v_gene: TRBV20-1; d_gene: TRBD2; CDR3aa: CSASNLAGGLRETQYF; CDR3nt: TGCAGTGCTAGTAATCTAGCGGGAGGATTAAGAGAGACCCAGTACTTC
j_gene: TRBJ2-7; abundance: .; v_gene: TRBV4-1; d_gene: TRBD1; CDR3aa: CASGQGIYEQYF; CDR3nt: TGCGCCAGCGGACAGGGGATCTACGAGCAGTACTTC
j_gene: TRBJ1-2; abundance: .; v_gene: TRBV12-3/TRBV12-4; d_gene: .; CDR3aa: CASSLRGSGGYTF; CDR3nt: TGTGCCAGCAGTTTAAGGGGGTCGGGGGGCTACACCTTC
j_gene: TRBJ2-3; abundance: .; v_gene: TRBV7-9; d_gene: TRBD2; CDR3aa: CASSPRTSGRSTDTQYF; CDR3nt: TGTGCCAGCAGCCCGCGGACTAGCGGGAGATCAACAGATACGCAGTATTTT
j_gene: TRBJ1-4; abundance: .; v_gene: TRBV28; d_gene: .; CDR3aa: CASSSNNEKLFF; CDR3nt: TGTGCCAGCAGTTCTAATAATGAAAAACTGTTTTTT
j_gene: TRBJ2-3; abundance: .; v_gene: TRBV2; d_gene: TRBD1; CDR3aa: CASRQGGDTQYF; CDR3nt: TGTGCCAGCAGACAGGGGGGAGATACGCAGTATTTT
j_gene: TRBJ2-5; abundance: .; v_gene: TRBV7-2; d_gene: TRBD2; CDR3aa: CASSSRIRTSGGEETQYF; CDR3nt: TGTGCCAGCAGCAGCAGAATTCGGACTAGCGGGGGGGAAGAGACCCAGTACTTC
j_gene: TRBJ1-2; abundance: .; v_gene: TRBV7-9; d_gene: TRBD1; CDR3aa: CAGDRESDYGYTF; CDR3nt: TGTGCCGGCGACAGGGAATCGGACTATGGCTACACCTTC
j_gene: TRBJ2-7; abundance: few; v_gene: TRBV10-3; d_gene: .; CDR3aa: CASTGIQEQYF; CDR3nt: TGTGCCAGTACAGGGATTCAAGAGCAGTACTTC
j_gene: TRBJ2-3; abundance: .; v_gene: TRBV5-1; d_gene: TRBD1; CDR3aa: CASSNRDRGFSDTQYF; CDR3nt: TGCGCCAGCAGCAACCGGGACAGGGGATTTTCAGATACGCAGTATTTT
j_gene: TRBJ1-5; abundance: once; v_gene: TRBV18; d_gene: .; CDR3aa: CASSEFGSNQPQHF; CDR3nt: TGTGCCAGCTCGGAGTTCGGGAGCAATCAGCCCCAGCATTTT
j_gene: TRBJ1-5; abundance: .; v_gene: TRBV5-6; d_gene: .; CDR3aa: CASSLGQLADQPQHF; CDR3nt: TGTGCCAGCAGCTTGGGACAGCTCGCCGATCAGCCCCAGCATTTT
j_gene: TRBJ2-3; abundance: .; v_gene: TRBV5-1; d_gene: TRBD2; CDR3aa: CASSSGLGRDTQYF; CDR3nt: TGCGCCAGCAGCTCGGGACTAGGGAGGGATACGCAGTATTTT
j_gene: TRBJ2-5; abundance: .; v_gene: TRBV5-4; d_gene: .; CDR3aa: CASSLGGPNQETQYF; CDR3nt: TGTGCCAGCAGCTTGGGGGGGCCGAACCAAGAGACCCAGTACTTC
j_gene: TRBJ2-7; abundance: .; v_gene: TRBV2; d_gene: TRBD1; CDR3aa: CASNPDRGRREQYF; CDR3nt: TGTGCCAGCAACCCCGACAGGGGGCGTCGCGAGCAGTACTTC
j_gene: TRBJ1-3; abundance: .; v_gene: TRBV5-4; d_gene: .; CDR3aa: CASSFESDTIYF; CDR3nt: TGTGCCAGCAGCTTTGAGTCTGACACCATATATTTT
j_gene: TRBJ1-2; abundance: .; v_gene: TRBV11-2; d_gene: TRBD1; CDR3aa: CASTLDRDYGYTF; CDR3nt: TGTGCCAGCACCCTGGACAGGGATTATGGCTACACCTTC
j_gene: TRBJ2-7; abundance: few; v_gene: TRBV19; d_gene: .; CDR3aa: CARRKVGRGMSYEQYF; CDR3nt: TGTGCCAGAAGGAAAGTTGGCAGGGGTATGTCCTACGAGCAGTACTTC
j_gene: TRBJ1-1; abundance: many; v_gene: TRBV5-1; d_gene: .; CDR3aa: CASMSIGEVGTEAFF; CDR3nt: TGCGCCAGCATGAGTATTGGGGAGGTGGGCACTGAAGCTTTCTTT
j_gene: TRBJ2-3; abundance: .; v_gene: TRBV2; d_gene: TRBD2; CDR3aa: CASSVGTSGGGVNTQYF; CDR3nt: TGTGCCAGCAGTGTTGGGACTAGCGGGGGGGGAGTAAATACGCAGTATTTT
j_gene: TRBJ2-3; abundance: .; v_gene: TRBV4-2; d_gene: TRBD1; CDR3aa: CASSQGGSGTGYTDTQYF; CDR3nt: TGTGCCAGCAGCCAAGGCGGGTCTGGGACAGGGTACACAGATACGCAGTATTTT
j_gene: TRBJ2-2; abundance: .; v_gene: TRBV7-8; d_gene: TRBD2; CDR3aa: CASRIAGQGSGELFF; CDR3nt: TGTGCCAGCAGGATAGCGGGGCAGGGGTCCGGGGAGCTGTTTTTT
j_gene: TRBJ1-3; abundance: .; v_gene: TRBV19; d_gene: .; CDR3aa: CASSMSGGNTIYF; CDR3nt: TGTGCCAGTAGTATGTCAGGGGGAAACACCATATATTTT
j_gene: TRBJ1-3; abundance: .; v_gene: TRBV5-4; d_gene: .; CDR3aa: CASSLRSSGGSGNTIYF; CDR3nt: TGTGCCAGCAGCTTGAGATCGTCGGGGGGCTCTGGAAACACCATATATTTT
j_gene: TRBJ2-7; abundance: .; v_gene: TRBV11-3; d_gene: TRBD2; CDR3aa: CASSPGLSTYEQYF; CDR3nt: TGTGCCAGCAGCCCGGGACTATCCACCTACGAGCAGTACTTC